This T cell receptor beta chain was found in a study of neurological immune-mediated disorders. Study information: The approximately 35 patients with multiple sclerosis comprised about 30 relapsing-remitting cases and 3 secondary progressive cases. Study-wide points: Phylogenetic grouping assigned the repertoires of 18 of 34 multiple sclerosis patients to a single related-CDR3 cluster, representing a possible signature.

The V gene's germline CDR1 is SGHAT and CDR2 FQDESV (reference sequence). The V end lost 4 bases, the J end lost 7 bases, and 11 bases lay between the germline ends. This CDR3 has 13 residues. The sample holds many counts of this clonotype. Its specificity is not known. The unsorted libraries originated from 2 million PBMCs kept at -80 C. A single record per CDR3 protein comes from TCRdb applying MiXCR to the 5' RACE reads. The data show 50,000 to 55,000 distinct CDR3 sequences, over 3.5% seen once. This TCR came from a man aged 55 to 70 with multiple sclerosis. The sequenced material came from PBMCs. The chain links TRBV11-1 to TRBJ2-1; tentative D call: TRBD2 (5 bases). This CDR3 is CASSSRSGNEQFF. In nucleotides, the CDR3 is TGTGCCAGCAGCTCTCGATCGGGGAATGAGCAGTTCTTC.